This T cell receptor beta chain was obtained from a study of blood T cell repertoires in COVID-19. What the recovered Cohort 3 donors had was two negative PCRs, clearance, or symptom resolution. Trimming stripped 1 base from V and 0 bases from J, with 6 bases between. CDR1 and CDR2 from the germline V gene are SEHNR and FQNEAQ (reference sequence). This CDR3 contains 15 residues. Assay: immunoSEQ multiplex PCR; the TCRdb copy retains only in-frame clones and omits some. The sample has 95,000 to 150,000 clones; roughly 84% are singletons. V and J are TRBV7-9 and TRBJ2-2; no definite D call. The receptor comes from a woman aged 25-40 years who had recovered from COVID-19. Specimen: PBMCs or T cells enriched from blood (not recorded which). CDR3 sequence: CASSLGSPNTGELFF. CDR3 in DNA: TGTGCCAGCAGCTTAGGTAGTCCGAACACCGGGGAGCTGTTTTTT.